Listed below are T cell receptor beta chains from one sample, sequenced in a study of cytomegalovirus exposure and HLA in healthy donors. Data came from immunoSEQ multiplex PCR; TCRdb stores just in-frame clones and leaves some out. The data show 100,000 to 150,000 clones, with about 80% seen just once and roughly 1.9% held by the top ten. Sequencing used PBMCs. The receptors here all came from a woman in her forties or fifties in good health and CMV-seronegative. Each CDR3 is given with its conserved first and last residue. D genes are given only for firm matches. Clone sizes are given selectively: once, few, many, or a class where the clone is expanded.

CDR3 length	V gene	J gene	clone size	D gene	CDR3 protein	CDR3 DNA
14	TRBV28	TRBJ1-1	few	.	CASSTTGKVEKAFF	TGTGCCAGCAGCACCACAGGGAAAGTCGAAAAAGCTTTCTTT
13	TRBV6-5	TRBJ1-1	.	TRBD1	CASHRTGPTEAFF	TGTGCCAGCCACCGGACAGGGCCCACTGAAGCTTTCTTT
11	TRBV30	TRBJ1-2	.	.	CARDSKGGYTF	TGTGCCCGAGACTCGAAGGGGGGCTACACCTTC
13	TRBV9	TRBJ2-2	.	.	CASSVEGAGELFF	TGTGCCAGCAGCGTAGAGGGGGCCGGGGAGCTGTTTTTT
15	TRBV30	TRBJ1-1	.	TRBD1	CAWTPGTGDGTEAFF	TGTGCCTGGACTCCGGGGACAGGGGACGGCACTGAAGCTTTCTTT
13	TRBV7-3	TRBJ2-1	.	TRBD2	CASSSSGRDEQFF	TGTGCCAGCAGCTCGAGCGGGAGAGATGAGCAGTTCTTC
16	TRBV4-1	TRBJ2-1	.	.	CASSQERGSSYNEQFF	TGCGCCAGCAGCCAAGAACGGGGGAGCTCCTACAATGAGCAGTTCTTC
16	TRBV4-1	TRBJ2-1	.	TRBD1	CASSPTGSRSYNEQFF	TGCGCCAGCAGCCCGACAGGGTCGAGGTCCTACAATGAGCAGTTCTTC
16	TRBV19	TRBJ2-2	.	TRBD2	CASSTPGGPDTGELFF	TGTGCCAGTAGTACCCCGGGAGGGCCGGACACCGGGGAGCTGTTTTTT
15	TRBV4-1	TRBJ1-1	.	.	CASSQEGGTNTEAFF	TGCGCCAGCAGCCAAGAGGGGGGGACTAACACTGAAGCTTTCTTT
15	TRBV5-6	TRBJ1-2	.	TRBD1	CASSAPDRGWDGYTF	TGTGCCAGCAGCGCCCCGGACAGGGGATGGGATGGCTACACCTTC
13	TRBV10-3	TRBJ2-1	.	TRBD2	CAIGTSDYNEQFF	TGTGCCATCGGGACTAGCGACTACAATGAGCAGTTCTTC
13	TRBV29-1	TRBJ2-5	.	TRBD1	CSLRDRVGETQYF	TGCAGCCTCCGGGACAGGGTGGGAGAGACCCAGTACTTC
16	TRBV10-3	TRBJ2-7	.	.	CAISESEGFRSYEQYF	TGTGCCATCAGTGAGTCGGAGGGGTTTCGATCCTACGAGCAGTACTTC
16	TRBV2	TRBJ2-4	.	.	CASSDVTYEAKNIQYF	TGTGCCAGCAGTGATGTAACTTATGAGGCCAAAAACATTCAGTACTTC
14	TRBV5-6	TRBJ1-2	.	.	CASRPPSSNYGYPF	TGTGCCAGCAGGCCTCCGTCCAGTAACTATGGCTACCCCTTC
15	TRBV28	TRBJ2-1	.	.	CASSQAGSSYNEQFF	TGTGCCAGCAGTCAAGCGGGCAGCTCCTACAATGAGCAGTTCTTC
15	TRBV28	TRBJ1-5	once	.	CASSFEGRSNQPQHF	TGTGCCAGCAGTTTCGAAGGGAGGAGCAATCAGCCCCAGCATTTT
15	TRBV7-2	TRBJ1-1	few	TRBD1	CASSFGTGGYTEAFF	TGTGCCAGCAGCTTTGGGACAGGGGGGTACACTGAAGCTTTCTTT
14	TRBV11-3	TRBJ1-2	.	.	CASSSIFTGYGYTF	TGTGCCAGCAGCTCAATATTTACGGGCTATGGCTACACCTTC
14	TRBV5-1	TRBJ2-5	once	.	CASSFVGVQETQYF	TGCGCCAGCAGCTTCGTAGGGGTACAAGAGACCCAGTACTTC
15	TRBV4-1	TRBJ1-3	few	TRBD1	CASSHGQGIRNTIYF	TGCGCCAGCAGCCACGGACAGGGGATCAGAAACACCATATATTTT
11	TRBV27	TRBJ1-2	.	.	CASSQGSGYTF	TGTGCCAGCAGTCAGGGCTCTGGCTACACCTTC
14	TRBV7-2	TRBJ1-2	.	TRBD1	CASSLEDRIYGYTF	TGTGCCAGCAGCTTAGAGGACAGGATCTATGGCTACACCTTC
15	TRBV7-2	TRBJ2-3	.	TRBD2	CASSQAGRREGTQYF	TGTGCCAGCAGCCAAGCGGGACGGAGGGAGGGTACGCAGTATTTT
15	TRBV6-5	TRBJ2-1	.	.	CASRALVSSYNEQFF	TGTGCCAGCAGGGCACTAGTTTCCTCCTACAATGAGCAGTTCTTC
17	TRBV4-2	TRBJ2-1	.	TRBD2	CASSQDATSGSYNEQFF	TGTGCCAGCAGCCAAGACGCGACTAGCGGGAGCTACAATGAGCAGTTCTTC